This is a list of T cell receptor beta chains from one sample in a study of T-cell memory formation after mild COVID-19. One entry per CDR3 protein results from TCRdb running MiXCR on the 5' RACE reads. The sample has 450,000 to 650,000 distinct CDR3 sequences, about a sixth seen once. The sequenced sample consisted of PBMCs or a T cell subset sorted from them (not recorded which). Receptors were obtained from an adult woman who had mild COVID-19 (a few samples of this study predate the infection). Cell type and time point are not known. CDR3s include the opening cysteine and the closing phenylalanine or tryptophan. A D gene is named only where the DNA matches it firmly. For some rows the clone size is stated as once, few or many, or as a class when expanded; others skip it.

J gene	V gene	D gene	clone size	CDR3 protein	CDR3 DNA
TRBJ2-7	TRBV12-3/TRBV12-4	TRBD1	-	CASSGGQGGYEQYF	TGTGCCAGCAGTGGGGGACAGGGAGGCTACGAGCAGTACTTC
TRBJ2-1	TRBV12-3/TRBV12-4	-	-	CASSSIVEQFF	TGTGCCAGCAGTTCTATAGTTGAGCAGTTCTTC
TRBJ1-6	TRBV27	-	-	CASSLYPGNWLLF	TGTGCCAGCAGTTTATATCCGGGGAATTGGCTGCTTTTT
TRBJ2-5	TRBV12-3/TRBV12-4	-	few	CASSWDPRGGTQYF	TGTGCCAGCAGTTGGGACCCTCGGGGAGGGACCCAGTACTTC
TRBJ1-1	TRBV30	-	-	CAWNQGTMNTEAFF	TGTGCCTGGAACCAGGGAACCATGAACACTGAAGCTTTCTTT
TRBJ2-2	TRBV5-5	-	-	CASSLRGSNTGELFF	TGTGCCAGCAGCTTGCGTGGCAGCAACACCGGGGAGCTGTTTTTT
TRBJ1-2	TRBV7-9	-	-	CASTSKEGHLVYGYTF	TGTGCCAGCACCTCAAAGGAGGGGCACCTAGTCTATGGCTACACCTTC
TRBJ1-1	TRBV2	TRBD1	-	CASSLWTGKNTEAFF	TGTGCCAGCAGTCTTTGGACAGGGAAGAACACTGAAGCTTTCTTT
TRBJ2-3	TRBV6-1	-	-	CASSGLYRGRGSTDTQYF	TGTGCCAGCAGTGGTCTCTATCGGGGGCGCGGGAGCACAGATACGCAGTATTTT
TRBJ2-7	TRBV4-1	-	many	CASSQDGTGSYEQYF	TGCGCCAGCAGCCAGGACGGGACGGGATCCTACGAGCAGTACTTC
TRBJ2-7	TRBV30	TRBD2	-	CAWSDPGLAGVPGDEQYF	TGTGCCTGGAGTGATCCGGGACTAGCGGGGGTTCCCGGCGACGAGCAGTACTTC
TRBJ2-7	TRBV18	TRBD2	few	CASSPWGGHHEQYF	TGTGCCAGCTCCCCCTGGGGAGGGCACCACGAGCAGTACTTC
TRBJ2-1	TRBV5-1	-	many	CASSFSGGAYNEQFF	TGCGCCAGCAGCTTTTCTGGGGGCGCCTACAATGAGCAGTTCTTC
TRBJ2-5	TRBV4-3	TRBD2	-	CASSQGGLAGETQYF	TGCGCCAGCAGCCAAGGGGGACTAGCGGGAGAGACCCAGTACTTC
TRBJ2-3	TRBV6-1	-	few	CASSEPVGPTTDTQYF	TGTGCCAGCAGTGAACCGGTGGGCCCAACCACAGATACGCAGTATTTT
TRBJ2-7	TRBV18	TRBD1	-	CASSPGTGSLYEQYF	TGTGCCAGCTCACCCGGGACAGGGTCCCTCTACGAGCAGTACTTC
TRBJ2-3	TRBV5-1	TRBD1	few	CASSLGRTGGRIGTDTQYF	TGCGCCAGCAGCTTGGGGCGGACAGGGGGCCGGATCGGCACAGATACGCAGTATTTT
TRBJ2-3	TRBV6-5	TRBD2	-	CASSAGLAGGKDTQYF	TGTGCCAGCAGCGCCGGGCTAGCGGGGGGAAAAGATACGCAGTATTTT
TRBJ1-4	TRBV5-8	TRBD1	-	CASSLGLRLYRGPDEKLFF	TGTGCCAGCAGCTTGGGTTTACGATTGTACAGGGGGCCGGATGAAAAACTGTTTTTT
TRBJ2-7	TRBV30	TRBD1	-	CAWSPKTGTYEQYF	TGTGCCTGGAGCCCGAAGACAGGGACCTACGAGCAGTACTTC
TRBJ1-5	TRBV29-1	-	-	CSVLQGNQPQHF	TGCAGCGTTCTACAGGGAAATCAGCCCCAGCATTTT
TRBJ1-3	TRBV12-3/TRBV12-4	-	many	CASSPQAKVPSGNTIYF	TGTGCCAGCAGCCCTCAAGCGAAGGTCCCCTCTGGAAACACCATATATTTT
TRBJ2-1	TRBV4-1	-	-	CASSHHANEQFF	TGCGCCAGCAGCCATCATGCAAATGAGCAGTTCTTC
TRBJ1-1	TRBV4-1	-	-	CASSQDRVYAFF	TGCGCCAGCAGCCAAGACCGCGTGTATGCTTTCTTT
TRBJ1-4	TRBV24-1	TRBD1	-	CATSDPGQGLANEKLFF	TGTGCCACCAGTGACCCCGGACAGGGGCTGGCTAATGAAAAACTGTTTTTT
TRBJ1-1	TRBV24-1	TRBD1	few	CATSDTGGANTEAFF	TGTGCCACCAGTGATACAGGGGGCGCGAACACTGAAGCTTTCTTT
TRBJ2-5	TRBV12-3/TRBV12-4	TRBD1	-	CASNTGTGVKETQYF	TGTGCCAGCAATACCGGGACAGGGGTTAAGGAGACCCAGTACTTC
TRBJ2-5	TRBV12-3/TRBV12-4	-	-	CASSFWEGPETQYF	TGTGCCAGCAGTTTCTGGGAAGGTCCCGAGACCCAGTACTTC
TRBJ2-4	TRBV20-1	-	-	CSARDLLGIQYF	TGCAGTGCTCGGGACTTACTTGGGATTCAGTACTTC
TRBJ2-1	TRBV24-1	-	many	CATSEPRQSRNEQFF	TGTGCCACCAGTGAGCCCAGACAGTCGCGGAATGAGCAGTTCTTC
TRBJ2-2	TRBV5-1	-	-	CASSLVGTYSSVTGELFF	TGCGCCAGCAGCTTGGTCGGGACCTACAGCTCGGTCACCGGGGAGCTGTTTTTT
TRBJ2-7	TRBV18	-	-	CASSPGSGYPYEQYF	TGTGCCAGCTCACCAGGATCAGGGTACCCCTACGAGCAGTACTTC
TRBJ2-3	TRBV24-1	-	-	CATSGGREDENTQFF	TGTGCCACCAGTGGAGGCAGGGAGGACGAGAATACGCAGTTTTTT
TRBJ1-2	TRBV12-3/TRBV12-4	-	few	CASSLGPAEDGYTF	TGTGCCAGCAGCCTCGGACCGGCCGAGGATGGCTACACCTTC
TRBJ2-7	TRBV30	TRBD1	-	CAWSIGQGSYEQYF	TGTGCCTGGAGTATAGGACAGGGCTCCTACGAGCAGTACTTC
TRBJ1-1	TRBV20-1	TRBD1	few	CSARDGTVHTEAFF	TGCAGTGCTAGAGATGGGACAGTCCACACTGAAGCTTTCTTT
TRBJ2-3	TRBV12-3/TRBV12-4	-	-	CASSSPADSTDTQYF	TGTGCCAGCAGTTCCCCAGCGGATAGCACAGATACGCAGTATTTT
TRBJ1-1	TRBV10-3	TRBD1	few	CAISVRGGTEAFF	TGTGCCATCAGTGTCAGGGGGGGCACTGAAGCTTTCTTT
TRBJ2-7	TRBV6-5	TRBD2	-	CASSEGLAGYEQYF	TGTGCCAGCAGTGAGGGACTAGCGGGCTACGAGCAGTACTTC
TRBJ2-7	TRBV6-5	TRBD2	-	CASSRGLAGTYEQYF	TGTGCCAGCAGCCGGGGACTAGCGGGAACCTACGAGCAGTACTTC
TRBJ2-6	TRBV24-1	TRBD1	-	CATSDPPGGDGANVLTF	TGTGCCACCAGTGATCCGCCAGGGGGAGATGGGGCCAACGTCCTGACTTTC
TRBJ1-1	TRBV2	-	many	CASLGYTGPGTEAFF	TGTGCCAGCTTGGGATATACAGGTCCGGGTACTGAAGCTTTCTTT
TRBJ2-1	TRBV4-2	TRBD2	-	CASSQPGTSGASYNEQFF	TGTGCCAGCAGCCAACCAGGGACTAGCGGGGCTAGTTACAATGAGCAGTTCTTC
TRBJ2-3	TRBV12-3/TRBV12-4	-	few	CASNLDTGDTQYF	TGTGCCAGCAACCTGGACACGGGGGATACGCAGTATTTT
TRBJ2-3	TRBV24-1	TRBD2	-	CATSDFSGGYTDTQYF	TGTGCCACCAGTGATTTCTCGGGGGGATACACAGATACGCAGTATTTT
TRBJ2-5	TRBV7-7	TRBD2	few	CAVTSGSQGETQYF	TGTGCGGTGACTAGCGGGAGCCAGGGAGAGACCCAGTACTTC
TRBJ1-5	TRBV12-3/TRBV12-4	-	few	CASSWGDNQPQHF	TGTGCCAGCAGTTGGGGTGATAATCAGCCCCAGCATTTT
TRBJ2-7	TRBV28	-	-	CASSLQAGPYEQYF	TGTGCCAGCAGTTTACAGGCAGGGCCCTACGAGCAGTACTTC
TRBJ1-1	TRBV20-1	-	-	CSAIDVQGEAEAFF	TGCAGTGCTATTGACGTCCAGGGCGAGGCTGAAGCTTTCTTT
TRBJ1-5	TRBV9	-	-	CASSGGANQPQHF	TGTGCCAGCAGCGGGGGGGCCAATCAGCCCCAGCATTTT
TRBJ1-1	TRBV12-3/TRBV12-4	-	-	CASRQQQGNTEAFF	TGTGCCAGCAGGCAACAACAGGGGAACACTGAAGCTTTCTTT
TRBJ2-5	TRBV10-3	-	-	CAISAGVAYQETQYF	TGTGCCATCAGTGCCGGGGTCGCGTACCAAGAGACCCAGTACTTC
TRBJ1-5	TRBV12-3/TRBV12-4	-	many	CASRRQNQPQHF	TGTGCCAGCCGCAGACAGAATCAGCCCCAGCATTTT